This T cell receptor beta chain is from a study of blood T cell repertoires in COVID-19 (TCRdb year 2020). Regarding the research as a whole: The collaborator samples originated in the United States, Italy and Spain and spanned the acute and convalescent phases of COVID-19. The material from the prospective study consisted of cDNA or gDNA derived from T cells, B-cell-depleted T cells, or PBMCs. Subjects who had been exposed to COVID-19, were actively infected with it, or had recovered from it provided the deeply sampled blood TCRbeta repertoires that made up the dataset. The repertoires were released in a freely available public database meant as a resource for research on the immune response to SARS-CoV-2. Samples were obtained from the ongoing ImmuneRACE study (first 160 participants) and from over 1,000 subjects provided by 6 global collaborators. Nearly every sample came with metadata listing a de-identified subject ID, COVID-19 status, age in years and sex. HLA class I and class II types, where available, came from metadata supplied by the sample provider rather than from assay-based typing. Broader findings and caveats from the paper: The quantity of clinical and demographic metadata differed by source and by participant and was supplied without curation.

Collaborating institutions collected whole blood in K2EDTA tubes following their own protocols. For TCRbeta analysis, collaborators shipped samples in one of three forms: frozen whole blood, isolated PBMCs, or DNA extracted from either of those sample types. Details on this clone: Its recognized antigen is unknown. Nothing much larger sits one base from this clone, and base qualities are not available.

TCRbeta CDR3 regions were amplified from genomic DNA by means of the immunoSEQ Assay, a bias-controlled multiplex PCR. The published analysis was carried out like this. Nucleated cell counts per sample were estimated from amplification of reference gene primers within the assay. To quantify the absolute abundance of each unique TCRbeta CDR3 rearrangement, sequence reads were collapsed and filtered. Productive Simpson clonality was computed per sample as the square root of Simpson's diversity index over productive rearrangements. This immuneACCESS table, as held by TCRdb, lists in-frame sequences with V and J called but not all clones. Of the missing ones, under half trace to an unresolved V gene in checked studies; the others have no known cause. The DNA gave D and trimming, while V, J and clone size come from that table. The sample table lists around 84,000 clones, around 85% of them with a count of one. 18% of the sample is in the top ten clones.

The TCR originated in an older man with active or convalescent COVID-19. The sequenced sample was peripheral blood.

The CDR3 sequence is CASSYDVGTEAFF. The nucleotide sequence is TGTGCCAGCAGTTACGATGTCGGCACTGAAGCTTTCTTT. The V and J genes are TRBV6-5 and TRBJ1-1, with the D gene not confidently named. V lost 2 bases and J lost 4 bases; the stretch between them is 8 bases long. The germline V gene yields MNHEY for CDR1 and SVGAGI for CDR2. There are 13 amino acids in the CDR3, from cysteine to phenylalanine inclusive. Just CDR3 DNA is preserved here, 39 bases in frame from base 1.